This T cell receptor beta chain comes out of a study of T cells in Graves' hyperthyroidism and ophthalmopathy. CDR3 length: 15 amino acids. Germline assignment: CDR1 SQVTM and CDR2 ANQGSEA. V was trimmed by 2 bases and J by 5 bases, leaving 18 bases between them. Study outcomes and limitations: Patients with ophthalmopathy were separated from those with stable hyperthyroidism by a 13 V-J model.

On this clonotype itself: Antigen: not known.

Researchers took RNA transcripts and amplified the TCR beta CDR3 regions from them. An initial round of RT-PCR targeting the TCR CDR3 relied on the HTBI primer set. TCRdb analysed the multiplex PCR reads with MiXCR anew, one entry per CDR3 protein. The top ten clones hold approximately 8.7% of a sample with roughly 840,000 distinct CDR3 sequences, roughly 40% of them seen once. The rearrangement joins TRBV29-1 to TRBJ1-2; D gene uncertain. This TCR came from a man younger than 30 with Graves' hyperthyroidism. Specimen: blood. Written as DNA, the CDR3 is TGCAGCGTTGAAACTAGGGAAACCGACCTGTATGGCTACACCTTC. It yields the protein CSVETRETDLYGYTF. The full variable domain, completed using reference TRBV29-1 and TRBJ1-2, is SAVISQKPSRDICQRGTSLTIQCQVDSQVTMMFWYRQQPGQSLTLIATANQGSEATYESGFVIDKFPISRPNLTFSTLTVSNMSPEDSSIYLCSVETRETDLYGYTFGSGTRLTVV.